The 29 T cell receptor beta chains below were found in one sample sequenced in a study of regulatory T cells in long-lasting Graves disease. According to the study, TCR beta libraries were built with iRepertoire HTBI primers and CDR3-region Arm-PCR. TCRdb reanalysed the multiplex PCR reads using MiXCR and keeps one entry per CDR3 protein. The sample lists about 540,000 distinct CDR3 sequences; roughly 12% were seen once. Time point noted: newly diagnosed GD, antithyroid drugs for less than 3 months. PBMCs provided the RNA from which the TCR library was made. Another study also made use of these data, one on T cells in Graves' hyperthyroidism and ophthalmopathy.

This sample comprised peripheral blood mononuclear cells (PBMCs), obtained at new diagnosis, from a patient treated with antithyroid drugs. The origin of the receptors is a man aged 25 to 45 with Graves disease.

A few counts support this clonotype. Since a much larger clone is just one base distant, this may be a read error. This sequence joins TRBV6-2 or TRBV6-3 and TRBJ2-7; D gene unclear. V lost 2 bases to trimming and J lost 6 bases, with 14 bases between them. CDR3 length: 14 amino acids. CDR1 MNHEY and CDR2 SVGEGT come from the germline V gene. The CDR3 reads CASSYVDPGVEQYF. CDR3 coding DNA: TGTGCCAGCAGTTACGTCGACCCTGGTGTCGAGCAGTACTTC.

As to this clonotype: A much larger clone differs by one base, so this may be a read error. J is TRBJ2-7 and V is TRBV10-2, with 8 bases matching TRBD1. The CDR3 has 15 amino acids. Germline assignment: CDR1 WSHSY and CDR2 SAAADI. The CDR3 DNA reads TGTGCCAGCAGCCAGACCGGGACAGGACTCTACGGGCAGTACTTC. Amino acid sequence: CASSQTGTGLYGQYF.

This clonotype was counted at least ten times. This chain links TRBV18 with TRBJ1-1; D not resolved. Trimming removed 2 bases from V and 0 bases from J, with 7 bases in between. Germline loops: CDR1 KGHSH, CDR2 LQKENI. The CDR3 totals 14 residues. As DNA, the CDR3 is TGTGCCAGCTCACCAGATGAGATGAACACTGAAGCTTTCTTT. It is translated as CASSPDEMNTEAFF. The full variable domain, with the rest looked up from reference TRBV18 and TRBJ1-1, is NAGVMQNPRHLVRRRGQEARLRCSPMKGHSHVYWYRQLPEEGLKFMVYLQKENIIDESGMPKERFSAEFPKEGPSILRIQQVVRGDSAAYFCASSPDEMNTEAFFGQGTRLTVV.

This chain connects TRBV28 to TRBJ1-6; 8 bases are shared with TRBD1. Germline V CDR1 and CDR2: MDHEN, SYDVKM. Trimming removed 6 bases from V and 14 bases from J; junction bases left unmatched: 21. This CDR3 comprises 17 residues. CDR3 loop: CASSSYGQGRGLPTLHF. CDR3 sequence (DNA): TGTGCCAGCAGCTCTTATGGACAGGGCAGGGGCCTCCCCACCCTCCACTTT.

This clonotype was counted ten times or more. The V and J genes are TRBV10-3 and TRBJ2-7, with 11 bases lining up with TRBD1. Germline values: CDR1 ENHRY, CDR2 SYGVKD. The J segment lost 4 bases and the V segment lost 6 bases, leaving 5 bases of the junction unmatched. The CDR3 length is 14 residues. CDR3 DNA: TGTGCCATCAGGGGGACAGGGGGGTCGTACGAGCAGTACTTC. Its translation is CAIRGTGGSYEQYF.

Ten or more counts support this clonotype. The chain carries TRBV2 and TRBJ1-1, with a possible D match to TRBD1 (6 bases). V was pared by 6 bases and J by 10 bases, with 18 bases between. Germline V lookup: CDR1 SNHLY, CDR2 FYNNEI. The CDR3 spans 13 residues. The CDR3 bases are TGTGCCAGCAGCCCTCAGGGGCGGGTAACAGCTTTCTTT. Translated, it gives CASSPQGRVTAFF.

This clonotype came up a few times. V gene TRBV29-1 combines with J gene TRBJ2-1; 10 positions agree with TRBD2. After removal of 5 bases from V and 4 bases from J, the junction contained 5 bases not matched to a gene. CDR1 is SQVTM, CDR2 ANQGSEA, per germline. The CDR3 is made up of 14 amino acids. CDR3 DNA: TGCAGCGTTCCAAGCGGGAGGGGGTACAATGAGCAGTTCTTC. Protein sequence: CSVPSGRGYNEQFF.

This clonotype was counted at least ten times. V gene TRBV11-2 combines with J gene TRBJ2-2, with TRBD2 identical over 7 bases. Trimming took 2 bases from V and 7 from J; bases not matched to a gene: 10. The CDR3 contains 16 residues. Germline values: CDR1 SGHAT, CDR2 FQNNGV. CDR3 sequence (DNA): TGTGCCAGCAGCTTAAATCGAGGGAGGGCCTTCGGGGAGCTGTTTTTT. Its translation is CASSLNRGRAFGELFF.

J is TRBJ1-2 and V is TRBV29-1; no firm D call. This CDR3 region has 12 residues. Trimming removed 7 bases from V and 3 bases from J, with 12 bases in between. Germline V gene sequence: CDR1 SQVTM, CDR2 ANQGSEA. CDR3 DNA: TGCAGCGCCGAACGGAGTTACTATGGCTACACCTTC. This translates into CSAERSYYGYTF.

The CDR3 reads CASSLDRGQFGNQPQHF. The CDR3 DNA reads as TGTGCCAGCAGCTTGGACAGGGGGCAATTTGGCAATCAGCCCCAGCATTTT. The V and J genes are TRBV5-6 and TRBJ1-5; 9 positions agree with TRBD1. The V and J ends lost 0 bases and 2 bases, in that order; junction bases with no gene match: 6. Germline V gene sequence: CDR1 SGHDT, CDR2 YYEEEE. The CDR3 runs to 17 residues.

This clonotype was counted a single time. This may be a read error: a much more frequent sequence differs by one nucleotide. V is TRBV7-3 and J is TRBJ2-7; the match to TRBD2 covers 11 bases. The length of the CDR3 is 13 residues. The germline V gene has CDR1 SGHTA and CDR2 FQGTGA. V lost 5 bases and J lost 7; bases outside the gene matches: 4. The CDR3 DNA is TGTGCCAGCAGCGGATCTAGCGGGAGGGAGCAGTACTTC. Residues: CASSGSSGREQYF.

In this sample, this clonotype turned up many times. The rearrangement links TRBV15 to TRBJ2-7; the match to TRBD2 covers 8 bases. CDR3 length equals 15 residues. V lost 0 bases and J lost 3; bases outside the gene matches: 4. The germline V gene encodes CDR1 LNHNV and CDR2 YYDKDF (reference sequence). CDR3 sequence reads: CATSREPGLVYEQYF. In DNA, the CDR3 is TGTGCCACCAGCAGAGAGCCGGGACTAGTCTACGAGCAGTACTTC. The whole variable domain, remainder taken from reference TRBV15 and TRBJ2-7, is DAMVIQNPRYQVTQFGKPVTLSCSQTLNHNVMYWYQQKSSQAPKLLFHYYDKDFNNEADTPDNFQSRRPNTSFCFLDIRSPGLGDTAMYLCATSREPGLVYEQYFGPGTRLTVT.

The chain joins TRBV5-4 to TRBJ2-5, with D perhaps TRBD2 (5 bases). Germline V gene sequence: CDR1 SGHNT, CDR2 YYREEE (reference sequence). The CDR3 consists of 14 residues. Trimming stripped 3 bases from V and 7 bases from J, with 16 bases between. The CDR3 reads CASSSPGGSWTQYF. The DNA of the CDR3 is TGTGCCAGCAGCTCCCCAGGAGGATCGTGGACCCAGTACTTC.

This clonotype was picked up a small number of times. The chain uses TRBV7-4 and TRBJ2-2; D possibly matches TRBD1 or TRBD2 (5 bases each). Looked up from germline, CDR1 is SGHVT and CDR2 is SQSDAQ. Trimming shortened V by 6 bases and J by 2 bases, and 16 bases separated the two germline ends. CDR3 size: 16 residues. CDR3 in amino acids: CASSYIPGPNTGELFF. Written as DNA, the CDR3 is TGTGCCAGCAGTTATATCCCGGGACCCAACACCGGGGAGCTGTTTTTT.

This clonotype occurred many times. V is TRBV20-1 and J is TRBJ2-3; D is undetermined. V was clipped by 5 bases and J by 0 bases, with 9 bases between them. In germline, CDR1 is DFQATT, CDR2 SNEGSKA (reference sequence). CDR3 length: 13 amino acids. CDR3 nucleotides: TGCAGTGCTTGGTCGCCAAGCACAGATACGCAGTATTTT. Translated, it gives CSAWSPSTDTQYF.

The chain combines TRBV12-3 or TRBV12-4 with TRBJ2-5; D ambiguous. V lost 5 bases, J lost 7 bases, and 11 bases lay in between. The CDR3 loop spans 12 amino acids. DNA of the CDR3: TGTGCCAGCAGTCCTGTCAGCTGGACCCAGTACTTC. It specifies CASSPVSWTQYF.

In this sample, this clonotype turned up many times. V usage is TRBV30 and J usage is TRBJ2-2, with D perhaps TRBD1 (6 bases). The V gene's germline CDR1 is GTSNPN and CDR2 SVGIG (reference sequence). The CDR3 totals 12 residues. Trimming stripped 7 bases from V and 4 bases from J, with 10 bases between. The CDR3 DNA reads TGTGCCTCGGGACATTCCACCGGGGAGCTGTTTTTT. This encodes CASGHSTGELFF.

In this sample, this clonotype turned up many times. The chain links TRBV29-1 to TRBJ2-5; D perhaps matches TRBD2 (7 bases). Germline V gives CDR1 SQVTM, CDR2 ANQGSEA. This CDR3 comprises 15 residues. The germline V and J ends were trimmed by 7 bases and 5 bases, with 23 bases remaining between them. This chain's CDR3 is CSATRGAGRGETQYF. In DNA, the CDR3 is TGCAGCGCCACCCGGGGGGCAGGGAGAGGGGAGACCCAGTACTTC.

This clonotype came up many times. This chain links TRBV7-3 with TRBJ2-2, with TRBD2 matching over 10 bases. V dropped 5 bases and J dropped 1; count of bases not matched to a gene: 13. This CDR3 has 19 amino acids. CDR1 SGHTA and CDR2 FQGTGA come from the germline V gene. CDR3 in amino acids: CASSPPLKLAGRNTGELFF. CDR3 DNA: TGTGCCAGCAGCCCCCCCCTAAAACTAGCGGGGAGGAACACCGGGGAGCTGTTTTTT.

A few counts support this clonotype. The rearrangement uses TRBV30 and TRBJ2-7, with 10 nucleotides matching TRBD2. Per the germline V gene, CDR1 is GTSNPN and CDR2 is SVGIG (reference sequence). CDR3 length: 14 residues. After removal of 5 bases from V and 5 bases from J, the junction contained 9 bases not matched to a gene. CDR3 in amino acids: CAWEAGGPSDEQYF. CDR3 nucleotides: TGTGCCTGGGAAGCGGGAGGGCCTTCCGACGAGCAGTACTTC.

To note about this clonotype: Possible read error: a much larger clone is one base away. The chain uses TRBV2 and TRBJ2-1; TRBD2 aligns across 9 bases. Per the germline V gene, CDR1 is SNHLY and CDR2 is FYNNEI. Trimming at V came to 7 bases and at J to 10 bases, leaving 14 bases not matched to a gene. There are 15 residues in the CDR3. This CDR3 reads CASKESTSGSYEQFF. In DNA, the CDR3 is TGTGCCAGCAAAGAATCGACTAGCGGTTCCTACGAGCAGTTCTTC.

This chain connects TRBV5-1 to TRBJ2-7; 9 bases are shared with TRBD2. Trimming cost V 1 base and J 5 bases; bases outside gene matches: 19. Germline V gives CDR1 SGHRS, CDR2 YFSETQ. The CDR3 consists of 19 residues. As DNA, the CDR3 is TGCGCCAGCAGCTTGCCTAGGGCAGCGGGGGGTTCGGGGGCCCACGAGCAGTACTTC. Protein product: CASSLPRAAGGSGAHEQYF.

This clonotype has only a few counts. The CDR3 here is CASSDSGQGNYEQYF. CDR3 DNA: TGTGCCAGCAGTGACTCGGGACAGGGGAATTACGAGCAGTACTTC. The chain recombines TRBV12-3 or TRBV12-4 with TRBJ2-7, with 10 nucleotides matching TRBD1. V trimming: 5 bases; J trimming: 4 bases; junction bases outside the gene matches: 8. The CDR3 loop spans 15 amino acids.

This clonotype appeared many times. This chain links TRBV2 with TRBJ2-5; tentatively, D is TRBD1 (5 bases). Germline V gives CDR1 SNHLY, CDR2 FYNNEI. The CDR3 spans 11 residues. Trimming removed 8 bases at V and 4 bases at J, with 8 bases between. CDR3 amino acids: CASQGGETQYF. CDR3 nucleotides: TGTGCCAGCCAGGGTGGAGAGACCCAGTACTTC.

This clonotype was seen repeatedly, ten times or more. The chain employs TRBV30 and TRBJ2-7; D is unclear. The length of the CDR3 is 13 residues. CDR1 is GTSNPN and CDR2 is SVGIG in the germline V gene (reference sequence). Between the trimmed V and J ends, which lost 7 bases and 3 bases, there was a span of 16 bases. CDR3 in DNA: TGTGCCTCCGGGCGGCTGCTCAACTACGAGCAGTACTTC. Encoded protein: CASGRLLNYEQYF.

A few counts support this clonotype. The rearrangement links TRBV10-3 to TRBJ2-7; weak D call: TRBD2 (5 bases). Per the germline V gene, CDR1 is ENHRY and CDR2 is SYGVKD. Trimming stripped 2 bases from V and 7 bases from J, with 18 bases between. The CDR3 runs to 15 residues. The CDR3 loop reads CAISEEGNSPGEQYF. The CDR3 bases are TGTGCCATCAGTGAGGAGGGCAATTCGCCGGGGGAGCAGTACTTC.

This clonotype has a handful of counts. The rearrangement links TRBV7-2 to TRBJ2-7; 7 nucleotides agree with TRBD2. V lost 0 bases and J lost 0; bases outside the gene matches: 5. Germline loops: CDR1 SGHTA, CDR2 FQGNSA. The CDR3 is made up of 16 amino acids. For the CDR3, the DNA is TGTGCCAGCAGCTTAGCGGGGACTAAAAGCTCCTACGAGCAGTACTTC. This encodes CASSLAGTKSSYEQYF.

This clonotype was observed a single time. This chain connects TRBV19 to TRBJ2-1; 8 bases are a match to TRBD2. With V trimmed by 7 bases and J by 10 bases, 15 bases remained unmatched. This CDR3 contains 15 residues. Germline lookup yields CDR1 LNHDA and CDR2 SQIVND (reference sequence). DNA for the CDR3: TGTGCCAGTACCCGCGGGGGACTAGTTGCACGAGAGCAGTTCTTC. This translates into CASTRGGLVAREQFF.

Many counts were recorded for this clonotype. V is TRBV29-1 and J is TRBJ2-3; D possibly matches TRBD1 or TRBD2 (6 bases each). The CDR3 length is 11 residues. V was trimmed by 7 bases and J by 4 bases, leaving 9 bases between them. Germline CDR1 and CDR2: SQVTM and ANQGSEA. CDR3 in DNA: TGCAGCGGAGGGGGGTCAGATACGCAGTATTTT. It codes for CSGGGSDTQYF.